The sequence of this T cell receptor (beta chain) was determined in a study of blood T cells in healthy people across ages. Study-wide results and limits: With age, beta diversity per million T cells declined roughly linearly, significantly by about 37. Not knowing donor CMV status may have confounded expanded clonotype changes.

Unmatched junction bases numbered 5, after V lost 1 base and J lost 5 bases. This CDR3 contains 14 residues. Germline assignment: CDR1 MGHRA and CDR2 YSYEKL. The use of a sample-barcoded 5' primer and a J-beta primer mix characterized a second PCR of about 6 to 11 cycles. From the 5' RACE reads, TCRdb called clonotypes with MiXCR, one entry per CDR3 protein. The repertoire consists of over 600,000 distinct CDR3 sequences, with less than 60% occurring once and the leading ten covering 18%. This clonotype was recorded a few times. The antigen is not known. The sample comprised blood. This sequence originates from a man aged 80 or over in good health. The J gene is TRBJ2-7, the V gene TRBV4-1, with 7 bases fitting TRBD2. DNA for the CDR3: TGCGCCAGCAGCCAAGGGCGGGGGAATAACGAGCAGTACTTC. Encoded protein: CASSQGRGNNEQYF.